Each of the 25 T cell receptor beta chains below was sequenced from the same sample in a study of CD8+CD57+ T cells in acquired aplastic anemia. By flow cytometry, patients selected for sequencing had shown an expansion of CD8+CD57+ cells. Genomic DNA, serving as template, underwent TCR beta VDJ and CDR3 profiling. A single record per CDR3 protein comes from TCRdb applying MiXCR to the reads. The sample holds 150,000 to 200,000 distinct CDR3 sequences; 45% to 55% are singletons and the top ten take approximately 3%. Sequenced material: sorted CD4+, CD8+, or CD8+CD57+ T cells (not recorded which) from PBMCs. Receptors were obtained from a human donor with aplastic anemia.

This chain joins TRBV20-1 and TRBJ2-5; TRBD2 agrees at 13 bases. The DNA end lines up better with TRBJ2-7; the J call may be wrong. The CDR3 is 15 amino acids. Looked up from germline, CDR1 is DFQATT and CDR2 is SNEGSKA (reference sequence). This chain's CDR3 is CSARGTSGSMSEQYF. CDR3 sequence (DNA): TGCAGTGCTAGAGGGACTAGCGGGAGTATGTCCGAGCAGTACTTC.

The chain couples TRBV6-1 to TRBJ1-2; D not resolved. CDR3 length equals 12 residues. The V and J ends lost 5 bases and 9 bases respectively, with 13 bases between them. Germline V gene data show CDR1 as MNHNS and CDR2 as SASEGT. The CDR3 DNA reads as TGTGCCAGCAGTAGCCCCTCGACGCGCTACACCTTC. It codes for CASSSPSTRYTF.

Ten or more counts support this clonotype. The rearrangement links TRBV4-1 to TRBJ2-7; D is perhaps TRBD1 (7 bases). The germline V and J ends were trimmed by 0 bases and 3 bases, with 12 bases remaining between them. Germline CDR1 and CDR2: MGHRA and YSYEKL. This CDR3 contains 15 residues. CDR3 residues: CASSQDPGGSYEQYF. CDR3 DNA: TGCGCCAGCAGCCAAGATCCAGGGGGGAGCTACGAGCAGTACTTC.

The gene calls are TRBV4-2 and TRBJ2-1; the match to TRBD2 covers 14 bases. The CDR3 contains 17 residues. The germline V gene has CDR1 LGHNA and CDR2 YNFKEQ. V dropped 5 bases and J dropped 7; count of bases not matched to a gene: 10. The CDR3 DNA reads TGTGCCAGCAGCAAGGGACTAGCGGGAGTGAAACAGAATGAGCAGTTCTTC. Translation gives CASSKGLAGVKQNEQFF.

This clonotype was counted a few times. The V gene is TRBV3-1, the J gene TRBJ2-5; no firm D call. CDR3 length: 16 residues. Germline V gene lookup returns CDR1 LGHDT and CDR2 YNNKEL (reference sequence). The V end was cut by 1 base, the J end by 0 bases, with 12 bases between. Here the CDR3 reads CASSQVFGSYQETQYF. In DNA form, the CDR3 reads TGTGCCAGCAGCCAAGTTTTCGGGTCCTACCAAGAGACCCAGTACTTC.

This clonotype has more than one count but fewer than ten. This chain links TRBV28 with TRBJ1-5, with a weak D call TRBD1 (5 bases). The germline gives CDR1 MDHEN, CDR2 SYDVKM. Between the trimmed V and J ends, which lost 6 bases and 0 bases, there was a span of 12 bases. This CDR3 comprises 15 residues. The DNA of the CDR3 is TGTGCCAGCAGATTACAGGAGTTTAGCAATCAGCCCCAGCATTTT. Translation: CASRLQEFSNQPQHF.

The genes are TRBV19 and TRBJ2-7; D could derive from TRBD1 or TRBD2 (6 bases each). V was cut by 9 bases and J by 3 bases, with 15 bases left in between. Germline V lookup: CDR1 LNHDA, CDR2 SQIVND (reference sequence). The CDR3 sequence is 13 residues long. The CDR3 protein is CASSGGGYYEQYF. CDR3 coding DNA: TGTGCCAGCAGTGGAGGGGGGTACTACGAGCAGTACTTC.

This clonotype appeared a few times. The chain employs TRBV20-1 and TRBJ2-7; D perhaps matches TRBD1 (6 bases). The CDR3 length is 14 residues. Germline V gene sequence: CDR1 DFQATT, CDR2 SNEGSKA (reference sequence). V was clipped by 3 bases and J by 2 bases, with 14 bases between them. CDR3 DNA sequence: TGCAGTGCTAGTATAAAACAGGGACCCTACGAGCAGTACTTC. Translating gives CSASIKQGPYEQYF.

DNA of the CDR3: TGCAGCGTTGATACTAGCGGGCCTCTGGATACGCAGTATTTT. It codes for CSVDTSGPLDTQYF. V usage is TRBV29-1 and J usage is TRBJ2-3, with 9 bases lining up with TRBD2. J lost 6 bases, V lost 3 bases, and 7 bases had no gene match. The CDR3 has 14 amino acids. Germline V CDR1 and CDR2: SQVTM, ANQGSEA.

This clonotype was counted ten times or more. The V and J genes are TRBV5-1 and TRBJ2-7, with D unresolved. The CDR3 is 11 residues long. CDR1 is SGHRS, CDR2 YFSETQ, per germline. The germline V and J ends were trimmed by 1 base and 7 bases, with 6 bases remaining between them. As DNA, the CDR3 is TGCGCCAGCAGCTTGTTGAGTGAGCAGTACTTC. Its translation: CASSLLSEQYF.

This clonotype has a count of ten or more. The V and J genes are TRBV7-2 and TRBJ2-3; D gene ambiguous. The length of the CDR3 is 14 residues. Trimming took off 0 bases at V and 0 bases at J, with 4 bases between the two ends. CDR1 and CDR2 from the germline V gene are SGHTA and FQGNSA. In DNA, the CDR3 is TGTGCCAGCAGCTTAGCCGGAAGCACAGATACGCAGTATTTT. Translated, it gives CASSLAGSTDTQYF.

The chain couples TRBV2 to TRBJ2-7; the D is unclear. CDR3 length: 13 residues. V lost 7 bases, J lost 2 bases, and 12 bases lay in between. CDR1 is SNHLY, CDR2 FYNNEI, per germline. CDR3 nucleotides: TGTGCCAGCACTGGTGGACGCGCCTACGAGCAGTACTTC. This codes for CASTGGRAYEQYF.

This clonotype has at least ten counts. The genes are TRBV20-1 and TRBJ1-1; a weak D match, TRBD1 (6 bases). The CDR3 extends over 14 amino acids. Trimming removed 5 bases at V and 4 bases at J, with 17 bases between. Germline CDR1 is DFQATT and CDR2 is SNEGSKA (reference sequence). CDR3 nucleotide sequence: TGCAGTGCTCCTTTCCGACCGGGGGCCACTGAAGCTTTCTTT. It is translated as CSAPFRPGATEAFF.

The V and J genes are TRBV19 and TRBJ1-5, with a weak D call TRBD1 (6 bases). CDR1 is LNHDA and CDR2 is SQIVND in the germline V gene (reference sequence). The CDR3 totals 14 residues. V lost 5 bases, J lost 4 bases, and 12 bases lay in between. CDR3 nucleotides: TGTGCCAGTAGTTCCGGGACAACAAATCAGCCCCAGCATTTT. This gives the protein CASSSGTTNQPQHF.

This clonotype showed up many times. The chain uses TRBV9 and TRBJ2-7; the match to TRBD2 covers 8 bases. V gave up 6 bases and J gave up 6 bases; unmatched junction bases: 8. The CDR3 loop spans 13 amino acids. In germline, CDR1 is SGDLS, CDR2 YYNGEE. The CDR3 DNA sequence: TGTGCCAGCACTGATAGCGGGAATGGCGAGCAGTACTTC. Translated, it gives CASTDSGNGEQYF.

This clonotype was seen more than once but under ten times. The rearrangement joins TRBV11-2 to TRBJ2-3; a possible D gene is TRBD1 (6 bases). CDR3 size: 15 residues. Between the trimmed V and J ends, which lost 6 bases and 1 base, there was a span of 14 bases. Germline assignment: CDR1 SGHAT and CDR2 FQNNGV. In nucleotides, the CDR3 is TGTGCCAGCAGACCCGACAGGCGGGGCACAGATACGCAGTATTTT. Protein: CASRPDRRGTDTQYF.

The rearrangement links TRBV19 to TRBJ2-2, with D possibly being TRBD1 (6 bases). V dropped 1 base and J dropped 5 bases, with 8 bases sitting between them. The CDR3 has 14 amino acids. The germline gives CDR1 LNHDA, CDR2 SQIVND (reference sequence). The DNA of the CDR3 is TGTGCCAGTAGTATAGGGACAGCTACCGGGGAGCTGTTTTTT. It translates to CASSIGTATGELFF. The full variable domain, completed using reference TRBV19 and TRBJ2-2, is DGGITQSPKYLFRKEGQNVTLSCEQNLNHDAMYWYRQDPGQGLRLIYYSQIVNDFQKGDIAEGYSVSREKKESFPLTVTSAQKNPTAFYLCASSIGTATGELFFGEGSRLTVL.

The chain couples TRBV12-3 or TRBV12-4 to TRBJ2-2; D gene ambiguous. The V end lost 9 bases, the J end lost 6 bases, and 5 bases lay between the germline ends. This CDR3 contains 10 residues. CDR3 amino acids: CASVAGELFF. The CDR3 DNA follows: TGTGCCAGTGTAGCCGGGGAGCTGTTTTTT.

This clonotype was observed once. This CDR3 is missing its conserved last phenylalanine or tryptophan, likely due to a read error. The limits of the CDR3 on the DNA are not certain, so only TCRdb's listed CDR3 is given. The gene calls are TRBV9 and TRBJ1-1. Germline V lookup: CDR1 SGDLS, CDR2 YYNGEE. The CDR3 extends over 9 residues, inclusive of both ends. CDR3 residues: CASSYLAGI.

The V and J genes are TRBV2 and TRBJ1-2; possible D gene TRBD1, 6 bases. From germline, CDR1 is SNHLY and CDR2 FYNNEI. The V end lost 1 base, the J end lost 6 bases, and 12 bases lay between the germline ends. The CDR3 is 14 residues long. For the CDR3, the DNA is TGTGCCAGCAGTGAAGTGGACAGAACTCATGGCTACACCTTC. Protein: CASSEVDRTHGYTF.

By share of the sample, this clonotype is medium-sized. CDR3 region: CATSRVLSSGANVLTF. CDR3 in DNA: TGTGCCACCAGCAGAGTGTTATCCTCTGGGGCCAACGTCCTGACTTTC. The V and J genes are TRBV15 and TRBJ2-6, with D unclear. This CDR3 has 16 residues. Trimming removed 1 base from V and 0 bases from J, with 7 bases in between. The germline V gene encodes CDR1 LNHNV and CDR2 YYDKDF (reference sequence).

The chain joins TRBV9 to TRBJ1-1, with D hard to call. V was trimmed by 5 bases and J by 0 bases, leaving 14 bases between them. CDR1 and CDR2 from the germline V gene are SGDLS and YYNGEE. The CDR3 length is 15 residues. Here the CDR3 reads CASSLTAALNTEAFF. The DNA of the CDR3 is TGTGCCAGCAGTCTAACGGCTGCTCTGAACACTGAAGCTTTCTTT.

On this clonotype itself: A read error may explain this, as a much larger clone is one base away. V and J are TRBV12-5 and TRBJ2-5, with 10 bases lining up with TRBD2. Germline V gene sequence: CDR1 LGHNT, CDR2 FRNRAP. The CDR3 loop spans 16 amino acids. Here the CDR3 reads CASGSGGVGYQETQHF. CDR3 nucleotide sequence: TGTGCTAGTGGTAGCGGGGGGGTGGGGTACCAAGAGACCCAGCACTTC. Full variable domain (outside the CDR3, taken from reference TRBV12-5 and TRBJ2-5): DARVTQTPRHKVTEMGQEVTMRCQPILGHNTVFWYRQTMMQGLELLAYFRNRAPLDDSGMPKDRFSAEMPDATLATLKIQPSEPRDSAVYFCASGSGGVGYQETQHFGPGTRLLVL.

This clonotype was seen many times. The CDR3 DNA sequence: TGCAGTGCTAGAGATCGGATAGCGGGAGGAGGTGAACGGACCCAGTACTTC. Amino acids: CSARDRIAGGGERTQYF. The chain uses TRBV20-1 and TRBJ2-5, with 10 bases lining up with TRBD2. V was clipped by 0 bases and J by 7 bases; unmatched bases: 14. The CDR3 sequence is 17 residues long. The germline CDR1 and CDR2 sequences are DFQATT and SNEGSKA (reference sequence).

The gene calls are TRBV20-1 and TRBJ2-7, with 11 bases matching TRBD2. J was trimmed by 2 bases and V by 2 bases; bases with no gene match: 2. Germline CDR1 is DFQATT and CDR2 is SNEGSKA (reference sequence). The CDR3 extends over 14 amino acids. In nucleotides, the CDR3 is TGCAGTGCTAGACTAGCGGGGGGTACCTACGAGCAGTACTTC. This encodes CSARLAGGTYEQYF.